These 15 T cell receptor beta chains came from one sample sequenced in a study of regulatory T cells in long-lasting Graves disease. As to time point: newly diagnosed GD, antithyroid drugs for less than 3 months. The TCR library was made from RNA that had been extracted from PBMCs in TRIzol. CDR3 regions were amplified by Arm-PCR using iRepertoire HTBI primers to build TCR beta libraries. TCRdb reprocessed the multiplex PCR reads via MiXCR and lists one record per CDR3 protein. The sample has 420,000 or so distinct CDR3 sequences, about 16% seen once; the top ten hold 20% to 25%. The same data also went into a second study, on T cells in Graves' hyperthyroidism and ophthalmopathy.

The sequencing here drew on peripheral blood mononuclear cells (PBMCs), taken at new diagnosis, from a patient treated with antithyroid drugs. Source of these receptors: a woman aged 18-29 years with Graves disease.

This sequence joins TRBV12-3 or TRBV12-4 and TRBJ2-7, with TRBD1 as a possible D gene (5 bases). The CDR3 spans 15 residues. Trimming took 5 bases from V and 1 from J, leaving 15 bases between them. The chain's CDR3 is CASSNGALFSYEQYF. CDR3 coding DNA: TGTGCCAGCAGTAATGGGGCTCTCTTTTCCTACGAGCAGTACTTC.

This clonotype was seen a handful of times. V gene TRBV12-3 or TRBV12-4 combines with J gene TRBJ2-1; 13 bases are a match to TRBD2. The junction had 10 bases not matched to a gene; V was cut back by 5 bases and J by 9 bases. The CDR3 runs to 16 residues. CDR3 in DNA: TGTGCCAGCAGTGGCCCCGGACTAGCGGGAGCTAGTGAGCAGTTCTTC. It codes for CASSGPGLAGASEQFF.

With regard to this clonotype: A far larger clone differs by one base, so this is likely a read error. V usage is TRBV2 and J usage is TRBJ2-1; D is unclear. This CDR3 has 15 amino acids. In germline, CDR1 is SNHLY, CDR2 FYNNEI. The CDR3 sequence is CASRSWASSYNGQFF. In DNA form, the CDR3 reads TGTGCCAGCCGGAGCTGGGCCAGCTCCTACAATGGGCAGTTCTTC. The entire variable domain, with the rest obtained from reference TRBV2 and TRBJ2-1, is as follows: EPEVTQTPSHQVTQMGQEVILRCVPISNHLYFYWYRQILGQKVEFLVSFYNNEISEKSEIFDDQFSVERPDGSNFTLKIRSTKLEDSAMYFCASRSWASSYNGQFFGPGTRLTVL.

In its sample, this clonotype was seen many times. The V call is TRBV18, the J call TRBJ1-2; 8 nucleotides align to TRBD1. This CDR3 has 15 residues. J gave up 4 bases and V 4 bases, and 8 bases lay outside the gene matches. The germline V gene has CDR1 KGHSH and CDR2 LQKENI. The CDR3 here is CASSHRDRNLYGYTF. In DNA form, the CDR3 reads TGTGCCAGCTCACACCGGGACAGGAATCTCTATGGCTACACCTTC.

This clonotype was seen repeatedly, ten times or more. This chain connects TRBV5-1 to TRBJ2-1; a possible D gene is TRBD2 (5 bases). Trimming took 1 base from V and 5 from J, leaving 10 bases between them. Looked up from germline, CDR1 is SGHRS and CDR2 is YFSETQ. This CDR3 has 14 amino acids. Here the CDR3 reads CASSLRRANNEQFF. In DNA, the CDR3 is TGCGCCAGCAGCTTGCGGCGGGCAAACAATGAGCAGTTCTTC.

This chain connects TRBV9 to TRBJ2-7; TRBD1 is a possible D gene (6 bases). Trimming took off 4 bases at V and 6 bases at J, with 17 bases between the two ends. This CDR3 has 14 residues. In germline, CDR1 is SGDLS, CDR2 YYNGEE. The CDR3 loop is CASSKTGQATEQYF. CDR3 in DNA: TGTGCCAGCAGCAAAACGGGACAAGCGACCGAGCAGTACTTC.

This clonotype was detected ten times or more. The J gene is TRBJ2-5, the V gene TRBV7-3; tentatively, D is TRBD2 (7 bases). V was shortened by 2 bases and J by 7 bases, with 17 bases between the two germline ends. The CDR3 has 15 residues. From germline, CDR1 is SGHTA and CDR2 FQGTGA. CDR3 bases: TGTGCCAGCAGCTTAGATGGGGGCGGGAGTGGGACCCAGTACTTC. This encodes CASSLDGGGSGTQYF.

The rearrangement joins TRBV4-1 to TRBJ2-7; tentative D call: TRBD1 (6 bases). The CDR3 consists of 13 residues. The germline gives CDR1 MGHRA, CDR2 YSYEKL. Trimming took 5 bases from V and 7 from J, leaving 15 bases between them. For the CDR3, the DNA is TGCGCCAGCAGCTCCTCCACAGGGCTAGAGCAGTACTTC. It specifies CASSSSTGLEQYF.

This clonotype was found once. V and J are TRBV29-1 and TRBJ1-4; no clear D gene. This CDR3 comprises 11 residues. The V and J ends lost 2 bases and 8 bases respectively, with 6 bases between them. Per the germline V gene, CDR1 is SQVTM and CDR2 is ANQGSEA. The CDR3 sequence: CSVERPEKLFF. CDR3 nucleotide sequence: TGCAGCGTTGAACGGCCAGAAAAACTGTTTTTT.

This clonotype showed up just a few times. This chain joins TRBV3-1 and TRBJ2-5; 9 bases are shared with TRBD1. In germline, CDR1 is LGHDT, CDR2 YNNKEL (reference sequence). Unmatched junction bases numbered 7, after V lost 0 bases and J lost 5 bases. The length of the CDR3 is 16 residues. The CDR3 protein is CASSQDWDRVEETQYF. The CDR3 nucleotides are TGTGCCAGCAGCCAAGATTGGGACAGGGTGGAGGAGACCCAGTACTTC.

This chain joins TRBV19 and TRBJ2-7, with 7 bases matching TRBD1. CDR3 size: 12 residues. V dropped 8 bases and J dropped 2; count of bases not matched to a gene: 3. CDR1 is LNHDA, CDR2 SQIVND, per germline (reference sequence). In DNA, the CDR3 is TGTGCCAGTGGGGACAGAACCTACGAGCAGTACTTC. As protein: CASGDRTYEQYF.

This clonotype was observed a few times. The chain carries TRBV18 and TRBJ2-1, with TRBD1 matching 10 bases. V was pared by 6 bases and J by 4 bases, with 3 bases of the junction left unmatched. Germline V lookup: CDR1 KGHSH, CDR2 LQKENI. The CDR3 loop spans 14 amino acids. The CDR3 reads CASSGQGFYNEQFF. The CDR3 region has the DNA TGTGCCAGCTCGGGACAGGGGTTTTACAATGAGCAGTTCTTC.

In nucleotides, the CDR3 is TGTGCCAGCAGTGCCACTCTATGGGAGCAGTTCTTC. Translating it yields CASSATLWEQFF. The rearrangement joins TRBV6-1 to TRBJ2-1; unclear D gene. There are 12 residues in the CDR3. Germline-derived CDR1 and CDR2 are MNHNS and SASEGT. Trimming shortened V by 4 bases and J by 10 bases, and 11 bases separated the two germline ends.

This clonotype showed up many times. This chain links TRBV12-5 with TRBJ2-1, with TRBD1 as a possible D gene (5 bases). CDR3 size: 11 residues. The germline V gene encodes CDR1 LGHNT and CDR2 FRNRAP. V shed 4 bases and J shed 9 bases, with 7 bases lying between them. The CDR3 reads CASGSDIEQFF. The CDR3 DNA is TGTGCTAGTGGTTCGGACATTGAGCAGTTCTTC.

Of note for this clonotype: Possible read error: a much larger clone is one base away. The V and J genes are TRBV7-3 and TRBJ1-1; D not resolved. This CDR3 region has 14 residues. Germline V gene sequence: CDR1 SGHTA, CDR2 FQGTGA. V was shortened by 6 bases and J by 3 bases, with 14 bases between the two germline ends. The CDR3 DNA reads TGTGCCAGCAGTTTACTTGGGGTGTACACTGAAGCTTTCTTT. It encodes CASSLLGVYTEAFF.